This TCR beta chain came from a study of T cells in Graves' hyperthyroidism and ophthalmopathy. Study findings and constraints: For ophthalmopathy, model prediction preceded onset by a median roughly 5.9 months. Most expanded thyroid clonotypes above 0.001 recurred in blood.

Stability of Graves' hyperthyroidism was defined as absent ophthalmopathy progression within 18 months. Hyperthyroidism was newly diagnosed in patients aged 18 to 65 (duration under 2 months). Amplified regions were TCR beta CDR3 sequences from RNA transcripts. Researchers ran a first-round RT-PCR on the TCR CDR3 using the HTBI primer set. Using its own MiXCR run on the multiplex PCR reads, TCRdb lists one record per CDR3 protein. The table shows some 740,000 distinct CDR3 sequences, with about 15% occurring only once. This clonotype has a handful of counts. Its antigen is not identified. The sequenced sample consisted of blood. This receptor was taken from a woman between 18 and 29 years old with Graves' hyperthyroidism.

CDR3 sequence reads: CATSDYVGRPSGANVLTF. The CDR3 coding sequence is TGTGCCACCAGTGACTATGTCGGTCGACCCTCTGGGGCCAACGTCCTGACTTTC. The rearrangement uses TRBV24-1 and TRBJ2-6; the D is unclear. Germline assignment: CDR1 KGHDR and CDR2 SFDVKD. The V and J ends lost 4 bases and 0 bases respectively, with 15 bases between them. The CDR3 has 18 residues.